This TCR beta chain emerged from a study of T cell repertoires in ileal Crohn's disease. Time point specified: neoterminal ileum biopsy at postoperative endoscopy, about 6 months after surgery. TCRdb's table, derived via immunoSEQ multiplex PCR, lists solely in-frame clones and lacks some. The repertoire holds approximately 10,000 clones, with 72% as singletons. Broader study findings: Endoscopic recurrence occurred in every patient whose clonality exceeded 26.8%.

Turning to this clone: Its target is unknown.

Trimming took 3 bases from V and 3 from J, leaving 9 bases between them. The CDR3 totals 13 residues. Germline lookup yields CDR1 SNHLY and CDR2 FYNNEI. Sequencing was done on a sample of ileal tissue. The chain couples TRBV2 to TRBJ2-7; D not certain. The sequence was collected from an adult with Crohn's disease. The CDR3 nucleotides read TGTGCCAGCAGTGAGAGAGTGGTCTACGAGCAGTACTTC. Translation gives CASSERVVYEQYF. Using reference TRBV2 and TRBJ2-7 for the parts outside the CDR3, the full variable domain is EPEVTQTPSHQVTQMGQEVILRCVPISNHLYFYWYRQILGQKVEFLVSFYNNEISEKSEIFDDQFSVERPDGSNFTLKIRSTKLEDSAMYFCASSERVVYEQYFGPGTRLTVT.